This is a list of T cell receptor beta chains from one sample in a study of cytomegalovirus exposure and HLA in healthy donors. Measured with immunoSEQ multiplex PCR; TCRdb has only the in-frame clones, and not every one. The sample carries about 140,000 clones, roughly 82% recorded once. Input material: PBMCs. The receptors were gathered from a man aged 18 to 35 in good health and CMV-seropositive. Both conserved end residues are part of each CDR3. Fields, in order: J gene, D gene, clone size, V gene, CDR3 protein. A D gene is named only where the DNA matches it firmly. Expanded clones get a size class; other rows say once, few or many, or leave the size out.

TRBJ1-2	-	-	TRBV6-5	CASSQGYGYTF
TRBJ2-2	-	-	TRBV6-1	CASPEGGGTGELFF
TRBJ1-1	-	once	TRBV6-5	CASSYDGYEAFF
TRBJ2-7	-	-	TRBV14	CASSQPGSPYEQYF
TRBJ1-1	-	-	TRBV5-1	CASSLAGGLMNTEAFF
TRBJ2-1	TRBD2	-	TRBV27	CASSLTLAGLVDEQFF
TRBJ2-1	-	-	TRBV6-4	CASAGTSLSGEQFF
TRBJ2-1	TRBD2	-	TRBV7-9	CASSIGSGRAKVNEQFF
TRBJ2-7	-	-	TRBV19	CASSRPDSIPYEQYF
TRBJ1-1	-	-	TRBV10-3	CAISASLNTEAFF
TRBJ2-7	TRBD1	few	TRBV30	CAWTYGAGTGGYEQYF
TRBJ2-7	TRBD1	-	TRBV7-9	CASSLEQGVGYEQYF
TRBJ2-1	-	-	TRBV25-1	CASSEQGSAVVNEQFF
TRBJ1-3	TRBD1	-	TRBV13	CASSLEGASGNTIYF
TRBJ2-1	TRBD2	-	TRBV6-4	CASSAGLASRPSYNEQFF
TRBJ2-7	TRBD1	-	TRBV18	CASSPPRTGVNEQYF
TRBJ2-2	TRBD2	-	TRBV6-5	CASSISTSPTGELFF
TRBJ2-3	TRBD2	-	TRBV7-8	CASSLGRGGVGEGTDTQYF
TRBJ2-3	-	-	TRBV4-1	CASARGLGTDTQYF
TRBJ1-2	TRBD1	-	TRBV27	CASSLSGGYYGYTF
TRBJ1-1	-	-	TRBV29-1	CSARQDMNTEAFF
TRBJ2-3	-	-	TRBV2	CASSEDQGIDTQYF
TRBJ1-1	-	-	TRBV30	CAWITGVHTEAFF
TRBJ1-1	-	-	TRBV5-1	CASSLGFTGIDANTEAFF
TRBJ1-1	-	-	TRBV6-5	CASKPRRNTEAFF
TRBJ2-1	-	-	TRBV6-4	CASSLQGASYNEQFF
TRBJ1-2	TRBD1	-	TRBV6-1	CASSEKVRGMDNYGYTF
TRBJ1-5	-	-	TRBV19	CASSMTVPQPQHF
TRBJ2-5	TRBD2	-	TRBV7-3	CASGKAGQETQYF
TRBJ2-3	-	-	TRBV19	CASSRERITDTQYF
TRBJ1-1	-	-	TRBV6-5	CASSYSADGYTEAFF
TRBJ2-6	-	once	TRBV28	CASSSTRTSSGANVLTF
TRBJ1-4	TRBD1	few	TRBV6-4	CASSDRTGGDEKLFF
TRBJ2-1	TRBD1	-	TRBV7-9	CASSPTGVEQFF
TRBJ2-7	TRBD1	-	TRBV5-6	CASRAKGQGSNEQYF
TRBJ1-1	TRBD1	-	TRBV28	CASSRQGNTEAFF
TRBJ1-2	TRBD1	-	TRBV5-8	CASSHRGRFQGAGNYGYTF
TRBJ1-2	TRBD1	-	TRBV9	CASSARQGGGYTF
TRBJ1-1	TRBD1	-	TRBV19	CASSHRGADTEAFF
TRBJ1-2	-	-	TRBV19	CASSMTEHGYTF
TRBJ1-2	-	-	TRBV2	CASSMSGFDGYTF
TRBJ2-1	TRBD2	-	TRBV11-2	CASSIGLEGTYNEQFF
TRBJ2-7	-	-	TRBV10-1	CASRDSTSSYEQYF
TRBJ1-3	-	-	TRBV30	CAWILQASSGNTIYF
TRBJ2-7	-	-	TRBV7-2	CASSYYNGGVLREQYF
TRBJ2-3	-	-	TRBV19	CASSISRGTDTQYF
TRBJ1-2	-	-	TRBV28	CASSLGRSYGYTF
TRBJ2-1	TRBD2	-	TRBV5-1	CASSPDGRAYNEQFF